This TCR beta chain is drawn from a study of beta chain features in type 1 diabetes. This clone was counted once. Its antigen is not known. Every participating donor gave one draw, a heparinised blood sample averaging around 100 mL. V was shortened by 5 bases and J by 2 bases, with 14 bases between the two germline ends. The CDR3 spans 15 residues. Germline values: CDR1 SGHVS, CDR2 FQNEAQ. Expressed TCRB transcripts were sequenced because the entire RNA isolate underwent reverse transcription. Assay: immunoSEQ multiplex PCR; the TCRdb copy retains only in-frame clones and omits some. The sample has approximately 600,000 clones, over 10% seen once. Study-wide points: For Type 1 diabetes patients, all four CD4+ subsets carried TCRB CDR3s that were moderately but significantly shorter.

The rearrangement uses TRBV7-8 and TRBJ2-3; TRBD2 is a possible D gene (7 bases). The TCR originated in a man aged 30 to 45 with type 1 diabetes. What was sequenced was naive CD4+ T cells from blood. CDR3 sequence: CASSPLGGATDTQYF. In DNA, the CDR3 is TGTGCCAGCAGCCCTTTGGGGGGGGCCACAGATACGCAGTATTTT.